The 32 T cell receptor beta chains presented below share a single source sample, sequenced in a study of T cell responses to AZD1222 COVID-19 vaccine. The data were produced by immunoSEQ multiplex PCR, yet TCRdb's version contains in-frame clones alone and is incomplete. The table has 190,000 or so clones, 88% seen once; the top ten hold 26%. The sequenced sample was peripheral blood, obtained 28 days after the second AZD1222 dose. The source of these receptors is an adult who received the AZD1222 COVID-19 vaccine.

This clone appeared a few times. The gene calls are TRBV6-1 and TRBJ1-5; D may be TRBD1 (5 bases). CDR3 length equals 18 residues. The germline V gene has CDR1 MNHNS and CDR2 SASEGT. Trimming cost V 2 bases and J 0 bases, with 17 bases left between them. The CDR3 region is CASSERWGNGYSNQPQHF. The CDR3 DNA is TGTGCCAGCAGTGAACGGTGGGGGAATGGGTATAGCAATCAGCCCCAGCATTTT.

The chain carries TRBV12-2 and TRBJ2-3; no DNA check was done on the table's D call, TRBD2. TRBV12-2 is an annotated pseudogene. This CDR3 spans 18 amino acids. This chain's CDR3 is CASRPPGGEPESTDTQYF. Here the CDR3 DNA reads TGTGCAAGTCGCCCACCCGGGGGTGAGCCCGAAAGCACAGATACGCAGTATTTT.

This rearrangement joins TRBV28 to TRBJ1-3; no firm D call. Trimming took 2 bases from V and 4 from J, leaving 12 bases between them. Germline CDR1 MDHEN, CDR2 SYDVKM. CDR3 length equals 15 residues. CDR3 in DNA: TGTGCCAGCAGTTTAGAGGTCAACTCGGGAAACACCATATATTTT. Its protein is CASSLEVNSGNTIYF.

The chain recombines TRBV7-3 with TRBJ2-1; 8 bases align to TRBD1. V shed 3 bases, J shed 2 bases, and the junction held 3 bases outside the gene matches. The CDR3 covers 15 residues. CDR1 is SGHTA and CDR2 is FQGTGA in the germline V gene. Here the CDR3 reads CASSLDRAPYNEQFF. The DNA of the CDR3 is TGTGCCAGCAGCTTGGACAGGGCCCCCTACAATGAGCAGTTCTTC. Full variable domain (rest looked up from reference TRBV7-3 and TRBJ2-1): GAGVSQTPSNKVTEKGKYVELRCDPISGHTALYWYRQSLGQGPEFLIYFQGTGAADDSGLPNDRFFAVRPEGSVSTLKIQRTERGDSAVYLCASSLDRAPYNEQFFGPGTRLTVL.

V is TRBV28 and J is TRBJ1-2; TRBD1 matches 7 bases. Germline V gene sequence: CDR1 MDHEN, CDR2 SYDVKM. Losses at the gene ends were 5 bases for V and 8 bases for J; bases not matched to a gene: 8. This CDR3 has 13 amino acids. The CDR3 here is CASSPRGGWGYTF. DNA of the CDR3: TGTGCCAGCAGTCCTCGAGGGGGCTGGGGCTACACCTTC.

This clone was found once. The chain joins TRBV27 to TRBJ2-5; TRBD1 matches at 10 bases. V lost 4 bases and J lost 5; bases outside the gene matches: 7. CDR3 length: 15 amino acids. The germline V gene encodes CDR1 MNHEY and CDR2 SMNVEV (reference sequence). CDR3 nucleotide sequence: TGTGCCAGCAGTTGGGGGACAGGGGCGGTGGAGACCCAGTACTTC. It encodes CASSWGTGAVETQYF.

The rearrangement joins TRBV4-3 to TRBJ2-1, with 9 bases fitting TRBD1. J lost 2 bases, V lost 4 bases, and 6 bases had no gene match. Germline CDR1 LGHNA, CDR2 YSLEER. The CDR3 runs to 16 residues. CDR3 nucleotide sequence: TGCGCCAGCAGCCTCGTGGGACAGGGAACCTACAATGAGCAGTTCTTC. This codes for CASSLVGQGTYNEQFF.

The chain recombines TRBV24-1 with TRBJ2-5, with D possibly being TRBD1 or TRBD2 (5 bases each). Looked up from germline, CDR1 is KGHDR and CDR2 is SFDVKD. The V end was cut by 5 bases, the J end by 7 bases, with 16 bases between. The CDR3 spans 14 residues. CDR3 region: CATSGGSLDWTQYF. Here the CDR3 DNA reads TGTGCCACCAGTGGGGGGTCTTTGGATTGGACCCAGTACTTC.

The rearrangement links TRBV19 to TRBJ1-5; a weak D match, TRBD1 (6 bases). Germline V gives CDR1 LNHDA, CDR2 SQIVND (reference sequence). The CDR3 extends over 14 amino acids. Trimming pared 7 bases from V and 0 bases from J, leaving 10 bases between. CDR3 nucleotides: TGTGCCAGTATATCGGGGGCTAGCAATCAGCCCCAGCATTTT. This encodes CASISGASNQPQHF.

The rearrangement links TRBV4-3 to TRBJ1-4, with D tentatively TRBD1 (5 bases). The CDR3 contains 15 residues. V lost 0 bases, J lost 4 bases, and 9 bases lay in between. Germline V lookup: CDR1 LGHNA, CDR2 YSLEER. The CDR3 coding sequence is TGCGCCAGCAGCCAAGATGGGACGGGTAATGAAAAACTGTTTTTT. It translates to CASSQDGTGNEKLFF.

The rearrangement joins TRBV15 to TRBJ1-3; D perhaps matches TRBD1 (5 bases). The CDR3 has 11 amino acids. The V end was cut by 10 bases, the J end by 4 bases, with 8 bases between. Germline V gives CDR1 LNHNV, CDR2 YYDKDF (reference sequence). This chain's CDR3 is CAIEGGNTIYF. For the CDR3, the DNA is TGTGCCATAGAGGGGGGAAACACCATATATTTT. Supplemented by reference TRBV15 and TRBJ1-3, the full variable domain reads DAMVIQNPRYQVTQFGKPVTLSCSQTLNHNVMYWYQQKSSQAPKLLFHYYDKDFNNEADTPDNFQSRRPNTSFCFLDIRSPGLGDTAMYLCAIEGGNTIYFGEGSWLTVV.

As regards this clone: One end of the junction fails to match germline, which may point to a read error. The chain couples TRBV7-7 to TRBJ2-5, with 7 bases aligning to TRBD1. CDR1 and CDR2 (germline): SSHAT, FNYEAQ (reference sequence). There are 16 residues in the CDR3. CDR3: CASSLRFDRARETQYF. The CDR3 DNA follows: TGTGCTAGCAGCTTAAGATTCGACAGGGCGAGAGAGACCCAGTACTTC.

The V and J genes are TRBV7-9 and TRBJ1-5; D might be TRBD1 (6 bases). V gave up 5 bases and J gave up 2 bases, with 16 bases separating them. Germline V gene data show CDR1 as SEHNR and CDR2 as FQNEAQ (reference sequence). The CDR3 consists of 16 residues. CDR3 amino acids: CASSKQGLAGNQPQHF. The CDR3 nucleotides read TGTGCCAGCAGCAAACAGGGCCTCGCGGGCAATCAGCCCCAGCATTTT.

V is TRBV5-1 and J is TRBJ2-7, with D tentatively TRBD1 (5 bases). This CDR3 spans 16 amino acids. Deletions cut 0 bases from V and 3 bases from J, with 16 bases between. Germline V gene data show CDR1 as SGHRS and CDR2 as YFSETQ. This chain's CDR3 is CASSLELSRAHYEQYF. As DNA, the CDR3 is TGCGCCAGCAGCTTGGAGCTAAGCAGGGCCCACTACGAGCAGTACTTC.

This clone has a handful of counts. The chain uses TRBV7-9 and TRBJ2-7; tentatively, D is TRBD2 (6 bases). The CDR3 covers 14 residues. Trimming left V 7 bases short and J 6 bases short, with 19 bases between. Germline V gives CDR1 SEHNR, CDR2 FQNEAQ (reference sequence). In DNA, the CDR3 is TGTGCCAGCACCCCCGCGGGATCTTTCTCCGAGCAGTACTTC. It yields the protein CASTPAGSFSEQYF.

The V call is TRBV28, the J call TRBJ2-7, with D possibly being TRBD2 (5 bases). V lost 5 bases and J 6 bases, leaving 8 bases between the germline ends. The germline gives CDR1 MDHEN, CDR2 SYDVKM. This CDR3 spans 11 amino acids. CDR3 region: CASSPRGEQYF. DNA for the CDR3: TGTGCCAGCAGTCCCCGGGGCGAGCAGTACTTC.

The chain uses TRBV5-4 and TRBJ2-1, with D perhaps TRBD1 (5 bases). Trimming pared 3 bases from V and 12 bases from J, leaving 13 bases between. Germline V CDR1 and CDR2: SGHNT, YYREEE (reference sequence). The CDR3 has 12 amino acids. Written as DNA, the CDR3 is TGTGCCAGCAGCTCGATCAGGGCGGTGCAGTTCTTC. This gives the protein CASSSIRAVQFF.

The rearrangement joins TRBV7-3 to TRBJ2-6, with D possibly being TRBD1 (8 bases). This CDR3 has 20 residues. In germline, CDR1 is SGHTA, CDR2 FQGTGA. Trimming stripped 4 bases from V and 0 bases from J, with 22 bases between. The CDR3 DNA follows: TGTGCCAGCAGCTCAGCCGAACAGGGGGGGATAAGCTCTGGGGCCAACGTCCTGACTTTC. Protein sequence: CASSSAEQGGISSGANVLTF.

J is TRBJ2-1 and V is TRBV7-6; TRBD2 aligns across 12 bases. The CDR3 consists of 17 residues. The V segment lost 10 bases and the J segment 5 bases; nucleotides outside the gene matches: 15. Per the germline V gene, CDR1 is SGHVS and CDR2 is FNYEAQ. The CDR3 protein is CATAWGLAGGRDNEQFF. For the CDR3, the DNA is TGTGCCACCGCCTGGGGGCTAGCGGGAGGGCGAGACAATGAGCAGTTCTTC.

The chain is built from TRBV6-5 and TRBJ2-2; 9 bases are shared with TRBD1. The length of the CDR3 is 15 residues. Trimming removed 3 bases from V and 9 bases from J; junction bases left unmatched: 8. Germline V lookup: CDR1 MNHEY, CDR2 SVGAGI. The CDR3 DNA reads as TGTGCCAGCAGTTATTCCGGGACAGGGATTCGGGAGCTGTTTTTT. As protein: CASSYSGTGIRELFF.

There are a few counts of this clone. The V gene is TRBV5-4, the J gene TRBJ2-2; 9 nucleotides match TRBD1. CDR1 and CDR2 from the germline V gene are SGHNT and YYREEE (reference sequence). With 3 bases clipped from V and 5 bases from J, the junction kept 5 bases outside the gene matches. The CDR3 extends over 15 amino acids. CDR3 DNA: TGTGCCAGCAGCTGGACAGGGGCGGGGACCGGGGAGCTGTTTTTT. Its translation is CASSWTGAGTGELFF.

V gene TRBV27 combines with J gene TRBJ1-2, with D perhaps TRBD1 (5 bases). Germline CDR1 reads MNHEY; CDR2 reads SMNVEV (reference sequence). The CDR3 runs to 13 residues. V was clipped by 3 bases and J by 2 bases, with 7 bases between them. CDR3 region: CASSFRQNYGYTF. CDR3 nucleotides: TGTGCCAGCAGTTTTAGACAGAACTATGGCTACACCTTC.

This clone was seen a handful of times. This chain uses TRBV5-1 with TRBJ2-7, with TRBD2 identical over 8 bases. This CDR3 has 17 residues. Per the germline V gene, CDR1 is SGHRS and CDR2 is YFSETQ. The V and J ends lost 4 bases and 1 base, in that order; junction bases with no gene match: 13. CDR3 in amino acids: CASSPLVSGRESYEQYF. CDR3 nucleotide sequence: TGCGCCAGCAGCCCACTAGTGAGCGGGAGAGAGTCCTACGAGCAGTACTTC. The variable domain in full, completed from reference TRBV5-1 and TRBJ2-7, reads KAGVTQTPRYLIKTRGQQVTLSCSPISGHRSVSWYQQTPGQGLQFLFEYFSETQRNKGNFPGRFSGRQFSNSRSEMNVSTLELGDSALYLCASSPLVSGRESYEQYFGPGTRLTVT.

The V call is TRBV12-3 or TRBV12-4, the J call TRBJ1-1; D ambiguous. With 3 bases removed from V and 5 bases from J, the gap between germline ends came to 7 bases. There are 12 residues in the CDR3. The CDR3 is CASSLGFTEAFF. CDR3 in DNA: TGTGCCAGCAGTTTGGGTTTTACTGAAGCTTTCTTT.

This clone appeared a single time. The CDR3, as DNA: TGCGCCAGCAGTGGATTTAGCGGGATGGGGAACACCGGGGAGCTGTTTTTT. This sequence encodes CASSGFSGMGNTGELFF. The V gene is TRBV10-2, the J gene TRBJ2-2; 8 nucleotides agree with TRBD2. The length of the CDR3 is 17 residues. CDR1 and CDR2 (germline): WSHSY, SAAADI. V was clipped by 4 bases and J by 1 base; unmatched bases: 8.

The rearrangement links TRBV5-1 to TRBJ2-3, with D tentatively TRBD2 (6 bases). CDR1 and CDR2 (germline): SGHRS, YFSETQ. CDR3 length: 14 amino acids. Trimming removed 3 bases at V and 0 bases at J, with 8 bases between. This CDR3 reads CASSSGGSTDTQYF. DNA of the CDR3: TGCGCCAGCAGCTCTGGAGGGAGCACAGATACGCAGTATTTT.

V and J are TRBV5-1 and TRBJ1-4; D is unresolved. The length of the CDR3 is 14 residues. V dropped 4 bases and J dropped 7 bases, with 14 bases sitting between them. The germline CDR1 and CDR2 sequences are SGHRS and YFSETQ. This CDR3 is CASSAQVGSEKLFF. The CDR3 DNA reads TGCGCCAGCAGCGCCCAGGTGGGGAGTGAAAAACTGTTTTTT.

The J gene is TRBJ1-2, the V gene TRBV19, with D perhaps matching TRBD1 (6 bases). V lost 8 bases to trimming and J lost 9 bases, with 19 bases between them. This CDR3 comprises 13 residues. Germline values: CDR1 LNHDA, CDR2 SQIVND (reference sequence). This CDR3 is CASSPGTWDRYTF. In nucleotides, the CDR3 is TGTGCCAGTTCCCCCGGGACATGGGATCGCTACACCTTC.

This clone was seen a few times. The V and J genes are TRBV5-6 and TRBJ2-7; D gene unclear. Germline loops: CDR1 SGHDT, CDR2 YYEEEE. The CDR3 loop spans 14 amino acids. V dropped 0 bases and J dropped 6 bases, with 13 bases sitting between them. CDR3 protein: CASSLEGYSSEQYF. The CDR3 nucleotides are TGTGCCAGCAGCTTGGAAGGGTACAGTTCCGAGCAGTACTTC.

Here the CDR3 reads CAWRNRGTDTQYF. CDR3 coding DNA: TGTGCCTGGAGAAACAGGGGCACAGATACGCAGTATTTT. The J gene is TRBJ2-3, the V gene TRBV30; D perhaps matches TRBD1 (6 bases). The V end lost 3 bases, the J end lost 1 base, and 8 bases lay between the germline ends. Germline CDR1 reads GTSNPN; CDR2 reads SVGIG (reference sequence). The CDR3 contains 13 residues.

The rearrangement joins TRBV14 to TRBJ2-7, with 9 bases matching TRBD1. This CDR3 has 15 amino acids. The V segment lost 1 base and the J segment 1 base; nucleotides outside the gene matches: 2. Germline lookup yields CDR1 SGHDN and CDR2 FVKESK. CDR3 nucleotides: TGTGCCAGCAGCCAAGCCGGGACAGGGTCCTACGAGCAGTACTTC. Translated, it gives CASSQAGTGSYEQYF.

The V and J genes are TRBV19 and TRBJ2-7; 10 bases match TRBD2. CDR1 and CDR2 from the germline V gene are LNHDA and SQIVND (reference sequence). V lost 3 bases, J lost 0 bases, and 5 bases stayed unmatched. This CDR3 spans 16 amino acids. DNA for the CDR3: TGTGCCAGTAGTATCTTAGCGGGAGGCACCTCCTACGAGCAGTACTTC. Amino acids: CASSILAGGTSYEQYF.